The 14 T cell receptor beta chains presented below share a single source sample, sequenced in a study. Using its own MiXCR run on the RT-PCR reads, TCRdb lists one record per CDR3 protein. The sample lists almost 700,000 distinct CDR3 sequences, around 14% occurring once. The sample was memory CD4+ T cells from blood. The receptors were sampled from a female donor in good health, serving as a healthy control.

The chain employs TRBV4-2 and TRBJ2-1; no clear D gene. Trimming shortened V by 2 bases and J by 12 bases, and 17 bases separated the two germline ends. CDR1 LGHNA and CDR2 YNFKEQ come from the germline V gene. CDR3 length: 14 residues. CDR3 amino acids: CASSQLILGYGQFF. The CDR3 DNA reads TGTGCCAGCAGCCAACTTATCCTAGGTTACGGGCAGTTCTTC.

This chain connects TRBV7-9 to TRBJ1-2; D possibly corresponds to TRBD1 (5 bases). The CDR3 is 16 amino acids. Trimming took 5 bases from V and 2 from J, leaving 18 bases between them. Germline V lookup: CDR1 SEHNR, CDR2 FQNEAQ (reference sequence). Written as DNA, the CDR3 is TGTGCCAGCAGCACCGGCTCCAGGGAAACGAACTATGGCTACACCTTC. It yields the protein CASSTGSRETNYGYTF.

This clonotype was seen a few times. The chain recombines TRBV7-2 with TRBJ2-4, with TRBD2 matching 7 bases. Germline CDR1 is SGHTA and CDR2 is FQGNSA. The J segment lost 5 bases and the V segment lost 1 base, leaving 8 bases of the junction unmatched. The CDR3 runs 16 residues. The CDR3 coding sequence is TGTGCCAGCAGCTTAGTTGGGTCGGGAGGCCAAAACATTCAGTACTTC. Protein sequence: CASSLVGSGGQNIQYF.

The J gene is TRBJ2-3, the V gene TRBV28, with 9 nucleotides matching TRBD2. Trimming cost V 5 bases and J 7 bases; bases outside gene matches: 10. The CDR3 covers 15 residues. Germline CDR1 MDHEN, CDR2 SYDVKM. In DNA form, the CDR3 reads TGTGCCAGCAGTGGACCCGGGACTAGCTTACATACGCAGTATTTT. Translating gives CASSGPGTSLHTQYF. Full variable domain (rest looked up from reference TRBV28 and TRBJ2-3): DVKVTQSSRYLVKRTGEKVFLECVQDMDHENMFWYRQDPGLGLRLIYFSYDVKMKEKGDIPEGYSVSREKKERFSLILESASTNQTSMYLCASSGPGTSLHTQYFGPGTRLTVL.

DNA of the CDR3: TGTGCCAGCACAACAGGGTATCCTGGAAACACCATATATTTT. It codes for CASTTGYPGNTIYF. This chain links TRBV27 with TRBJ1-3; tentatively, D is TRBD1 (6 bases). The CDR3 is 14 amino acids. The ends were cut back, 7 bases at V and 2 bases at J, with 12 bases in the middle. The germline V gene encodes CDR1 MNHEY and CDR2 SMNVEV (reference sequence).

The chain's CDR3 is CASSFTGEDYGYTF. As DNA, the CDR3 is TGCGCCAGCAGTTTTACAGGGGAGGACTATGGCTACACCTTC. V and J are TRBV5-1 and TRBJ1-2; 7 bases agree with TRBD1. The V and J ends lost 5 bases and 3 bases, in that order; junction bases with no gene match: 7. CDR1 and CDR2 (germline): SGHRS, YFSETQ. This CDR3 has 14 amino acids.

This clonotype was observed a handful of times. The chain joins TRBV28 to TRBJ1-3; no clear D gene. The germline CDR1 and CDR2 sequences are MDHEN and SYDVKM. Trimming removed 8 bases from V and 4 bases from J, with 6 bases in between. The CDR3 runs 11 residues. CDR3 sequence: CASAEGNTIYF. The CDR3 bases are TGTGCCAGCGCGGAAGGAAACACCATATATTTT. The whole variable domain, remainder taken from reference TRBV28 and TRBJ1-3, is DVKVTQSSRYLVKRTGEKVFLECVQDMDHENMFWYRQDPGLGLRLIYFSYDVKMKEKGDIPEGYSVSREKKERFSLILESASTNQTSMYLCASAEGNTIYFGEGSWLTVV.

This rearrangement joins TRBV5-4 to TRBJ1-5; 9 positions match TRBD1. Germline V gives CDR1 SGHNT, CDR2 YYREEE (reference sequence). After removal of 7 bases from V and 1 base from J, the junction contained 9 bases not matched to a gene. The CDR3 contains 16 residues. The CDR3 sequence: CASPGQGRGSNQPQHF. In DNA, the CDR3 is TGTGCCAGCCCGGGACAGGGAAGGGGGAGCAATCAGCCCCAGCATTTT.

This clonotype was observed a handful of times. The chain is built from TRBV9 and TRBJ1-1, with D hard to call. Deletions cut 2 bases from V and 5 bases from J, with 10 bases between. Germline-derived CDR1 and CDR2 are SGDLS and YYNGEE. The CDR3 consists of 13 residues. The DNA of the CDR3 is TGTGCCAGCAGCGTCGGGGATCGGACTGAAGCTTTCTTT. Amino acids: CASSVGDRTEAFF.

This chain joins TRBV5-6 and TRBJ2-3; 9 bases are a match to TRBD1. CDR1 and CDR2 from the germline V gene are SGHDT and YYEEEE. The J segment lost 2 bases and the V segment lost 0 bases, leaving 10 bases of the junction unmatched. There are 18 residues in the CDR3. CDR3 DNA: TGTGCCAGCAGCTTGGCCAACGGAGGGACAGGGAACACAGATACGCAGTATTTT. Protein: CASSLANGGTGNTDTQYF.

This sequence joins TRBV19 and TRBJ1-5; D gene ambiguous. Germline V gene data show CDR1 as LNHDA and CDR2 as SQIVND (reference sequence). The length of the CDR3 is 16 residues. The V end lost 7 bases, the J end lost 5 bases, and 21 bases lay between the germline ends. The CDR3 spells CASTGIGEGFYQPQHF. CDR3 coding DNA: TGTGCCAGTACCGGAATAGGTGAGGGTTTTTATCAGCCCCAGCATTTT.

The chain combines TRBV6-1 with TRBJ1-5; D ambiguous. CDR3 size: 18 residues. Germline V gene lookup returns CDR1 MNHNS and CDR2 SASEGT. Trimming took off 10 bases at V and 2 bases at J, with 27 bases between the two ends. The CDR3 is CATLVVARRTDGNQPQHF. DNA of the CDR3: TGTGCCACCCTCGTGGTCGCAAGGCGAACGGACGGCAATCAGCCCCAGCATTTT.

This clonotype has more than one count but fewer than ten. The chain recombines TRBV20-1 with TRBJ2-5, with D hard to call. This CDR3 comprises 12 residues. V was shortened by 5 bases and J by 5 bases, with 12 bases between the two germline ends. The germline gives CDR1 DFQATT, CDR2 SNEGSKA (reference sequence). CDR3 residues: CSAGLGKETQYF. The DNA for the CDR3 is TGCAGTGCTGGCCTGGGGAAGGAGACCCAGTACTTC.

The chain has TRBV5-1 and TRBJ2-7; 9 positions agree with TRBD1. CDR3 length: 15 residues. J lost 5 bases, V lost 3 bases, and 9 bases had no gene match. Germline V CDR1 and CDR2: SGHRS, YFSETQ. The CDR3 sequence is CASSYPGQGFNEQYF. The CDR3 coding sequence is TGCGCCAGCAGCTATCCCGGACAGGGGTTCAACGAGCAGTACTTC. Drawing the rest from reference TRBV5-1 and TRBJ2-7, the complete variable domain is KAGVTQTPRYLIKTRGQQVTLSCSPISGHRSVSWYQQTPGQGLQFLFEYFSETQRNKGNFPGRFSGRQFSNSRSEMNVSTLELGDSALYLCASSYPGQGFNEQYFGPGTRLTVT.